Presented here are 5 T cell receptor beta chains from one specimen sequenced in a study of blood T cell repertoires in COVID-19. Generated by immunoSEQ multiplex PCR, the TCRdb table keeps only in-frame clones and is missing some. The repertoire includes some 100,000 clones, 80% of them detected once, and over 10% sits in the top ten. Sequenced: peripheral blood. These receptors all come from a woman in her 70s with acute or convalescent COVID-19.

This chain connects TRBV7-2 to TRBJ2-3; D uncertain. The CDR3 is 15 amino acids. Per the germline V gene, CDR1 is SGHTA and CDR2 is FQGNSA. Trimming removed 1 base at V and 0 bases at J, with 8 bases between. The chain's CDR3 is CASSLEVESTDTQYF. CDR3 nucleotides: TGTGCCAGCAGCTTAGAAGTCGAGAGCACAGATACGCAGTATTTT.

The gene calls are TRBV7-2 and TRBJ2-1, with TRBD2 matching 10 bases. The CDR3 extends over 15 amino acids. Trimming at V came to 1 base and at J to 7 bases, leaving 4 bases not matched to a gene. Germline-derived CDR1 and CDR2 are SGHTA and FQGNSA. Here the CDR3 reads CASSLDIAGGNEQFF. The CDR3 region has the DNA TGTGCCAGCAGCTTAGATATAGCGGGGGGAAATGAGCAGTTCTTC. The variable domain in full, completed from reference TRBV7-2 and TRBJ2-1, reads GAGVSQSPSNKVTEKGKDVELRCDPISGHTALYWYRQSLGQGLEFLIYFQGNSAPDKSGLPSDRFSAERTGGSVSTLTIQRTQQEDSAVYLCASSLDIAGGNEQFFGPGTRLTVL.

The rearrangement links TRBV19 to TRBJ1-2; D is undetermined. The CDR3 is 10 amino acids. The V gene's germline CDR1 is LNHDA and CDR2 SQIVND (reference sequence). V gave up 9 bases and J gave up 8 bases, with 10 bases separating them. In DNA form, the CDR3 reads TGTGCCAGCCCGCCTCGGGGCTACACCTTC. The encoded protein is CASPPRGYTF.

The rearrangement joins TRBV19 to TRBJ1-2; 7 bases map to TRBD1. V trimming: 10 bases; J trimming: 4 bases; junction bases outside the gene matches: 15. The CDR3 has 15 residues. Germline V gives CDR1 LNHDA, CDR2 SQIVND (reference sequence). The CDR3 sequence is CAISHSRDSAYGYTF. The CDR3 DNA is TGTGCCATTTCACACTCCCGGGACAGCGCCTATGGCTACACCTTC.

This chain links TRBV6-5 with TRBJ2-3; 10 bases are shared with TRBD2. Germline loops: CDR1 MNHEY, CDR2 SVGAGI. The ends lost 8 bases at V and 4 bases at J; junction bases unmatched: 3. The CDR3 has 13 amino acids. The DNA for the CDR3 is TGTGCCAGCCAGCTAGCGGGGGCAGATACGCAGTATTTT. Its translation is CASQLAGADTQYF.